This paragraph reports one TCR beta chain. Its matching antigen is unknown. The germline V gene has CDR1 LGHNA and CDR2 YNFKEQ. The CDR3 has 15 amino acids. Trimming pared 0 bases from V and 4 bases from J, leaving 11 bases between. This entry comes from a study of T-cell memory formation after mild COVID-19. Whole-study findings and limits: Day 15 to 85 contracting clones showed balanced CD4/CD8; later expanders leaned CD4+.

cDNA libraries for TCR alpha and TCR beta, carrying sample barcodes and UMIs, came from 5'RACE with constant-segment primers. TCRdb recomputed calls from the 5' RACE reads with MiXCR, one row per CDR3 protein. Of about 240,000 distinct CDR3 sequences listed, 8% to 9.5% are singletons. The chain is built from TRBV4-2 and TRBJ2-3, with D perhaps matching TRBD2 (6 bases). The sequence was collected from a man aged 18 to 30 who had mild COVID-19 (a few samples of this study predate the infection). Cell type and time point are not known. The sample taken for sequencing was PBMCs or a T cell subset sorted from them (not recorded which). The CDR3 DNA reads TGTGCCAGCAGCCAAGATCCGGGACTTCCAGATACGCAGTATTTT. Translated: CASSQDPGLPDTQYF.